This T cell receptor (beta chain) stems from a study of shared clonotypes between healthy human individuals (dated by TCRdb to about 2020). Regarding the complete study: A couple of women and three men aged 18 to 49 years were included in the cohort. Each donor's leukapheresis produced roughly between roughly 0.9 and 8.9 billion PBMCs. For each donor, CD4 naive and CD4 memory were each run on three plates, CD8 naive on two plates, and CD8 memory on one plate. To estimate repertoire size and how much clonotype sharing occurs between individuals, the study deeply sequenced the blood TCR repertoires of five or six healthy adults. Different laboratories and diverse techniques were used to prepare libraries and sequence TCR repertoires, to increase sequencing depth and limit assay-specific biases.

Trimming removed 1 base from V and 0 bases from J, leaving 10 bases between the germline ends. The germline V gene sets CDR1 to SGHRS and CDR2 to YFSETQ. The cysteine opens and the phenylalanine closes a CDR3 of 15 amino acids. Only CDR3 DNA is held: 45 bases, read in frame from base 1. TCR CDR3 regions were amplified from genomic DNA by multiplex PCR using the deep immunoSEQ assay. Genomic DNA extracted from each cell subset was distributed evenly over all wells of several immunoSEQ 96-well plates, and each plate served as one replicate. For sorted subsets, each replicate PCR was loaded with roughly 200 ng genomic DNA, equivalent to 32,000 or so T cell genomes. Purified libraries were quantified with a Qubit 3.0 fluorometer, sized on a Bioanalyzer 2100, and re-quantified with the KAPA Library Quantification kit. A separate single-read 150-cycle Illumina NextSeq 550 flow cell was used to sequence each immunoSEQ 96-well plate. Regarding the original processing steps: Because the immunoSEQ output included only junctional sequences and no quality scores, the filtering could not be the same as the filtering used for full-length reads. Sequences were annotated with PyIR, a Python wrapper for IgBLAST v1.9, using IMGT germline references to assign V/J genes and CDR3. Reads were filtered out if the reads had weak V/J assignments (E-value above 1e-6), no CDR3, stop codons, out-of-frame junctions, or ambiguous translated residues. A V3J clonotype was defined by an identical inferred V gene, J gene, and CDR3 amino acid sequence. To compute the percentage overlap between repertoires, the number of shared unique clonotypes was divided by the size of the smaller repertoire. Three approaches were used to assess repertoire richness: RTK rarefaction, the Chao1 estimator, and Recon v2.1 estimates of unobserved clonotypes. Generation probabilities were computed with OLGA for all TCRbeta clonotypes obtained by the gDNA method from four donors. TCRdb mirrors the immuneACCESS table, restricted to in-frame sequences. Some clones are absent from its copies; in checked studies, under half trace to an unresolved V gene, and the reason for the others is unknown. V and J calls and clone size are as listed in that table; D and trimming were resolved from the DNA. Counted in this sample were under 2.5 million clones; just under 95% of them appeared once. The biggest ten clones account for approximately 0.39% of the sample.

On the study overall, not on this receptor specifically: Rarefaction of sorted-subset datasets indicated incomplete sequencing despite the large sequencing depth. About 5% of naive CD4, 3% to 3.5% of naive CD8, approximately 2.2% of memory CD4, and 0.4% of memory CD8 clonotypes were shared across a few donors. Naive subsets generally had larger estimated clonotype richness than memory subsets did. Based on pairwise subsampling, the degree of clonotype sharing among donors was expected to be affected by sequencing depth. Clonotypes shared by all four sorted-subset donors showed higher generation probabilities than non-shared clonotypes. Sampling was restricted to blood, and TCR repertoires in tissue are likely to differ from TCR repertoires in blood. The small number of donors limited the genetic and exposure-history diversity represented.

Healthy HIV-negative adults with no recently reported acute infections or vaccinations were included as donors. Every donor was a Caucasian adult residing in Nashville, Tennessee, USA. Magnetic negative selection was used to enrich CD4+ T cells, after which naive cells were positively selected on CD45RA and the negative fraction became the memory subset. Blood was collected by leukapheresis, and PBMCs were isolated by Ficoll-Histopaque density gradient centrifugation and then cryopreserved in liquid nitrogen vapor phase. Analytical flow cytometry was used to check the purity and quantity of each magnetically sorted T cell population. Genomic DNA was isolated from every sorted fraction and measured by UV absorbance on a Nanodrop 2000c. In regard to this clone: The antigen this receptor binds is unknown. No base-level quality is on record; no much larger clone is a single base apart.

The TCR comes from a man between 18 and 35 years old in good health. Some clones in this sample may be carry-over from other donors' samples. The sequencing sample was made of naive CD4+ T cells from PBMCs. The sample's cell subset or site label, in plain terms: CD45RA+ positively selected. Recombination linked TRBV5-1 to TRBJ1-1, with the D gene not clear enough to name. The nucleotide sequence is TGCGCCAGCAGCTTGATTCTCGGCCTGAACACTGAAGCTTTCTTT. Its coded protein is CASSLILGLNTEAFF.